The 32 T cell receptor beta chains listed next were all sequenced from one sample in a study of response to subunit inactivated influenza vaccine. One entry per CDR3 protein, called by TCRdb with MiXCR from the RT-PCR reads. The table records hundreds of thousands of distinct CDR3 sequences, roughly 14% of them present only once. Here the sequenced sample was PBMCs from blood, taken 12 days after vaccination. The receptors were sampled from a man aged 45 to 65 who received an inactivated influenza vaccine.

This clonotype was seen a handful of times. The CDR3 spells CASTQREGRGETQYF. CDR3 bases: TGTGCCAGCACCCAACGGGAGGGCCGAGGAGAGACCCAGTACTTC. This chain links TRBV5-4 with TRBJ2-5; TRBD2 matches at 8 bases. J was trimmed by 4 bases and V by 6 bases; bases with no gene match: 11. CDR3 size: 15 residues. The germline V gene has CDR1 SGHNT and CDR2 YYREEE (reference sequence).

The chain is built from TRBV7-2 and TRBJ2-1, with 9 bases matching TRBD2. From germline, CDR1 is SGHTA and CDR2 FQGNSA. V lost 7 bases to trimming and J lost 0 bases; unmatched junction nucleotides: 7. CDR3 length: 16 amino acids. CDR3: CASTQYSGSSYNEQFF. The CDR3 region has the DNA TGTGCCAGCACCCAATATAGCGGGAGCTCCTACAATGAGCAGTTCTTC.

This clonotype appeared a few times. The V gene is TRBV27, the J gene TRBJ2-1; 7 bases map to TRBD2. The length of the CDR3 is 16 residues. The germline gives CDR1 MNHEY, CDR2 SMNVEV (reference sequence). Trimming removed 3 bases from V and 5 bases from J; junction bases left unmatched: 10. CDR3 bases: TGTGCCAGCAGTTTGTCGCCTAGCGGAAGCCACAATGAGCAGTTCTTC. It codes for CASSLSPSGSHNEQFF.

The chain employs TRBV9 and TRBJ1-5; no clear D gene. This CDR3 is built from 13 residues. Germline assignment: CDR1 SGDLS and CDR2 YYNGEE. Trimming stripped 1 base from V and 6 bases from J, with 8 bases between. The CDR3 loop reads CASSVTVGQPQHF. The CDR3, as DNA: TGTGCCAGCAGCGTAACTGTTGGTCAGCCCCAGCATTTT.

In its sample, this clonotype was seen a few times. The V and J genes are TRBV12-3 or TRBV12-4 and TRBJ1-1; the D is unclear. CDR3 size: 11 residues. V was clipped by 2 bases and J by 11 bases, with 9 bases between them. This CDR3 reads CASSLSQGAFF. CDR3 DNA sequence: TGTGCCAGCAGTTTAAGTCAAGGGGCTTTCTTT.

The chain links TRBV5-1 to TRBJ2-5; TRBD1 matches 7 bases. J lost 2 bases, V lost 4 bases, and 2 bases had no gene match. The germline V gene encodes CDR1 SGHRS and CDR2 YFSETQ. The CDR3 has 13 residues. The CDR3 DNA follows: TGCGCCAGCAGCGAGGACAGGCAAGAGACCCAGTACTTC. Translated: CASSEDRQETQYF. Full variable domain (remainder filled in from reference TRBV5-1 and TRBJ2-5): KAGVTQTPRYLIKTRGQQVTLSCSPISGHRSVSWYQQTPGQGLQFLFEYFSETQRNKGNFPGRFSGRQFSNSRSEMNVSTLELGDSALYLCASSEDRQETQYFGPGTRLLVL.

This clonotype was seen a handful of times. V usage is TRBV28 and J usage is TRBJ2-7; maybe TRBD2 (6 bases). The CDR3 runs 17 residues. Trimming cost V 3 bases and J 1 base, with 19 bases left between them. Germline V lookup: CDR1 MDHEN, CDR2 SYDVKM. DNA for the CDR3: TGTGCCAGCAGTTTCTTACCGGAGGGCAGGCTTTCCTACGAGCAGTACTTC. Residues: CASSFLPEGRLSYEQYF.

The rearrangement uses TRBV12-3 or TRBV12-4 and TRBJ1-3; D remains ambiguous. V lost 6 bases and J 2 bases, leaving 11 bases between the germline ends. This CDR3 has 14 residues. DNA for the CDR3: TGTGCCAGCAGCTTATACGCACCTGGAAACACCATATATTTT. It translates to CASSLYAPGNTIYF.

CDR3 in DNA: TGTGCCACCAAACGGGGGGGAAACACTGAAGCTTTCTTT. Its translation: CATKRGGNTEAFF. The chain couples TRBV24-1 to TRBJ1-1; possibly TRBD1 for D (5 bases). Germline CDR1 reads KGHDR; CDR2 reads SFDVKD. The CDR3 runs to 13 residues. V was trimmed by 8 bases and J by 2 bases, leaving 11 bases between them.

This clonotype has a handful of counts. The V and J genes are TRBV4-2 and TRBJ2-7, with D possibly TRBD2 on 5 matching bases. The CDR3 has 13 amino acids. V was pared by 1 base and J by 2 bases, with 6 bases between. CDR1 is LGHNA and CDR2 is YNFKEQ in the germline V gene. The CDR3 nucleotides read TGTGCCAGCAGCCAAGGGACTCCCTACGAGCAGTACTTC. Translation gives CASSQGTPYEQYF.

The chain links TRBV27 to TRBJ1-1; D possibly corresponds to TRBD1 (5 bases). The CDR3 is 16 amino acids. CDR1 and CDR2 (germline): MNHEY, SMNVEV (reference sequence). Trimming left V 2 bases short and J 0 bases short, with 13 bases between. CDR3 DNA: TGTGCCAGCAGTTTAAGTGGGGCCGGGCTGAACACTGAAGCTTTCTTT. Translation: CASSLSGAGLNTEAFF.

This clonotype was observed a few times. The chain has TRBV3-1 and TRBJ2-3, with D possibly called TRBD1 or TRBD2 (6 bases each). Deletions cut 0 bases from V and 5 bases from J, with 12 bases between. CDR1 LGHDT and CDR2 YNNKEL come from the germline V gene (reference sequence). The CDR3 is made up of 15 amino acids. CDR3 amino acids: CASSQEGGPGDTQYF. The CDR3 DNA reads as TGTGCCAGCAGCCAAGAGGGGGGCCCCGGAGATACGCAGTATTTT.

This clonotype was recorded a few times. The chain couples TRBV6-5 to TRBJ2-5; 16 nucleotides match TRBD2. The CDR3 extends over 18 amino acids. V was clipped by 4 bases and J by 2 bases; unmatched bases: 7. Germline loops: CDR1 MNHEY, CDR2 SVGAGI. The CDR3 coding sequence is TGTGCCAGCAGTTTCTACCCGGGACTAGCGGGAGGGCAAGAGACCCAGTACTTC. This gives the protein CASSFYPGLAGGQETQYF.

This clonotype was recorded a few times. V is TRBV6-1 and J is TRBJ2-1; no definite D call. V lost 2 bases and J lost 0, with 8 bases in between. Germline V gene sequence: CDR1 MNHNS, CDR2 SASEGT. The CDR3 extends over 15 amino acids. CDR3 in amino acids: CASSEHQSSYNEQFF. The CDR3 DNA is TGTGCCAGCAGTGAACACCAGAGCTCCTACAATGAGCAGTTCTTC.

V gene TRBV11-2 combines with J gene TRBJ2-7; 12 bases match TRBD2. Germline CDR1 SGHAT, CDR2 FQNNGV. V gave up 5 bases and J gave up 2 bases; unmatched junction bases: 7. This CDR3 is built from 16 residues. This chain's CDR3 is CASSVLLAGGTYEQYF. Written as DNA, the CDR3 is TGTGCCAGCAGCGTCCTACTAGCGGGAGGAACCTACGAGCAGTACTTC.

This clonotype was found once. The chain couples TRBV5-1 to TRBJ2-5, with D possibly TRBD2 on 6 matching bases. The CDR3 extends over 17 amino acids. V was pared by 0 bases and J by 5 bases, with 20 bases between. Germline-derived CDR1 and CDR2 are SGHRS and YFSETQ. The CDR3 spells CASSLGPGGPEGETQYF. The DNA of the CDR3 is TGCGCCAGCAGCTTGGGTCCGGGCGGGCCGGAGGGTGAGACCCAGTACTTC.

This clonotype came up a few times. The rearrangement joins TRBV6-1 to TRBJ2-5, with D perhaps being TRBD1 or TRBD2 (6 bases each). The CDR3 totals 17 residues. V was clipped by 6 bases and J by 3 bases, with 23 bases between them. CDR1 is MNHNS, CDR2 SASEGT, per germline. CDR3 loop: CASSRYSGGPIEETQYF. CDR3 in DNA: TGTGCCAGCAGCCGTTACTCCGGGGGCCCGATTGAAGAGACCCAGTACTTC.

In this sample, this clonotype turned up a few times. This CDR3 reads CAGGNTGELFF. CDR3 in DNA: TGTGCGGGGGGCAACACCGGGGAGCTGTTTTTT. This sequence joins TRBV6-2 or TRBV6-3 and TRBJ2-2; D is tentatively TRBD1 or TRBD2 (6 bases each). Germline assignment: CDR1 MNHEY and CDR2 SVGEGT. This CDR3 is built from 11 residues.

This chain joins TRBV25-1 and TRBJ2-4; D unresolved. With 5 bases removed from V and 2 bases from J, the gap between germline ends came to 10 bases. There are 14 residues in the CDR3. Germline CDR1 reads MGHDK; CDR2 reads SYGVNS. The DNA for the CDR3 is TGTGCCAGCAGTTCTGAGGAGTCCAAAAACATTCAGTACTTC. This translates into CASSSEESKNIQYF.

The V gene is TRBV7-2, the J gene TRBJ2-3; the D is unclear. The CDR3 covers 13 residues. V lost 5 bases, J lost 0 bases, and 6 bases lay in between. Per the germline V gene, CDR1 is SGHTA and CDR2 is FQGNSA. The CDR3 loop reads CASSPISTDTQYF. CDR3 DNA sequence: TGTGCCAGCAGCCCGATTAGCACAGATACGCAGTATTTT.

The table lists this clonotype with a few counts. This sequence joins TRBV28 and TRBJ2-7; 7 nucleotides agree with TRBD1. Per germline, CDR1 MDHEN and CDR2 SYDVKM. The CDR3 consists of 14 residues. The V segment lost 4 bases and the J segment 7 bases; nucleotides outside the gene matches: 10. The CDR3 here is CASSSTGEKWEQYF. The CDR3 nucleotides are TGTGCCAGCAGTTCAACAGGGGAAAAGTGGGAGCAGTACTTC.

This clonotype came up a few times. The chain recombines TRBV4-2 with TRBJ2-1, with 12 nucleotides matching TRBD2. The V and J ends lost 1 base and 4 bases, in that order; junction bases with no gene match: 5. The CDR3 runs 17 residues. Germline lookup yields CDR1 LGHNA and CDR2 YNFKEQ. The CDR3 sequence is CASSQVALAGGYNEQFF. CDR3 in DNA: TGTGCCAGCAGCCAAGTGGCACTAGCGGGAGGATACAATGAGCAGTTCTTC.

This clonotype was seen at least ten times. The V call is TRBV3-1, the J call TRBJ2-3; no definite D call. CDR1 and CDR2 (germline): LGHDT, YNNKEL (reference sequence). The germline V and J ends were trimmed by 1 base and 3 bases, with 14 bases remaining between them. The CDR3 has 16 residues. DNA for the CDR3: TGTGCCAGCAGCCAAGGACTTATGGAAGGGACAGATACGCAGTATTTT. Protein sequence: CASSQGLMEGTDTQYF.

In this sample, this clonotype turned up a few times. V gene TRBV25-1 combines with J gene TRBJ1-5; D uncertain. The CDR3 consists of 14 residues. In germline, CDR1 is MGHDK, CDR2 SYGVNS. Trimming cost V 3 bases and J 0 bases, with 6 bases left between them. The CDR3 spells CASSEFLSNQPQHF. CDR3 in DNA: TGTGCCAGCAGTGAGTTTCTTAGCAATCAGCCCCAGCATTTT.

The chain couples TRBV4-1 to TRBJ2-3, with TRBD2 identical over 7 bases. The CDR3 totals 15 residues. V was pared by 1 base and J by 3 bases, with 4 bases of the junction left unmatched. The V gene's germline CDR1 is MGHRA and CDR2 YSYEKL. The CDR3 sequence: CASSQAGGRTDTQYF. The DNA for the CDR3 is TGCGCCAGCAGCCAAGCGGGAGGCAGGACAGATACGCAGTATTTT.

V is TRBV6-5 and J is TRBJ2-7, with TRBD1 matching over 12 bases. Per germline, CDR1 MNHEY and CDR2 SVGAGI. V lost 0 bases and J lost 4; bases outside the gene matches: 7. CDR3 length: 17 amino acids. This chain's CDR3 is CASSYSFGTGGYYEQYF. CDR3 nucleotide sequence: TGTGCCAGCAGTTACTCGTTTGGGACAGGGGGCTATTACGAGCAGTACTTC.

This clonotype has more than one count but fewer than ten. The genes are TRBV12-3 or TRBV12-4 and TRBJ2-7, with 13 bases that match TRBD2. The CDR3 has 14 residues. The ends lost 5 bases at V and 11 bases at J; junction bases unmatched: 9. For the CDR3, the DNA is TGTGCCAGCAGTGCCCCGGGACTAGCGGGGTCCAAGTACTTC. Its translation is CASSAPGLAGSKYF.

The chain links TRBV7-9 to TRBJ1-1, with D unresolved. Trimming pared 5 bases from V and 5 bases from J, leaving 12 bases between. Germline values: CDR1 SEHNR, CDR2 FQNEAQ (reference sequence). There are 13 residues in the CDR3. The CDR3 DNA sequence: TGTGCCAGCAGCCTGTCCCAAGGAACTGAAGCTTTCTTT. Its protein is CASSLSQGTEAFF.

The V and J genes are TRBV14 and TRBJ2-1; D not certain. Trimming removed 0 bases from V and 4 bases from J, with 7 bases in between. CDR3 length: 14 amino acids. Germline V gene data show CDR1 as SGHDN and CDR2 as FVKESK. CDR3 DNA sequence: TGTGCCAGCAGCCAAGATCCCGGATACAATGAGCAGTTCTTC. It yields the protein CASSQDPGYNEQFF.

The rearrangement links TRBV7-2 to TRBJ2-7, with 7 positions matching TRBD2. The trim removed 4 bases at V and 4 bases at J, leaving 10 bases unmatched. The CDR3 has 15 residues. CDR1 and CDR2 from the germline V gene are SGHTA and FQGNSA. The CDR3 sequence: CASSYVPDSGYEQYF. CDR3 DNA sequence: TGTGCCAGCAGCTACGTCCCCGATAGCGGGTACGAGCAGTACTTC. The full variable domain, rest sourced from reference TRBV7-2 and TRBJ2-7, is GAGVSQSPSNKVTEKGKDVELRCDPISGHTALYWYRQSLGQGLEFLIYFQGNSAPDKSGLPSDRFSAERTGGSVSTLTIQRTQQEDSAVYLCASSYVPDSGYEQYFGPGTRLTVT.

This clonotype has a handful of counts. V and J are TRBV6-2 or TRBV6-3 and TRBJ2-7; 7 bases agree with TRBD2. CDR1 and CDR2 (germline): MNHEY, SVGEGT. After removal of 0 bases from V and 10 bases from J, the junction contained 3 bases not matched to a gene. The CDR3 spans 12 residues. CDR3 in DNA: TGTGCCAGCAGTTACTCTCGGACTAGACAGTACTTC. Amino acid sequence: CASSYSRTRQYF.

The chain joins TRBV4-3 to TRBJ2-3; D uncertain. Trimming shortened V by 0 bases and J by 8 bases, and 9 bases separated the two germline ends. CDR3 length: 13 residues. Germline CDR1 is LGHNA and CDR2 is YSLEER. In DNA, the CDR3 is TGCGCCAGCAGCCAAGACGTAATCTCTACGCAGTATTTT. Its translation: CASSQDVISTQYF.